Listed here are 23 T cell receptor beta chains from one sample, sequenced in a study of early T cells in non-severe SARS-CoV-2 infection. In TCRdb, the 5' RACE reads were re-called with MiXCR into one record per CDR3 protein. The sample comprises 80,000 to 95,000 distinct CDR3 sequences, 9% to 15% of which are singletons, and 6.5% rests with the top ten. The sample comprised whole blood. The receptor set was obtained from an adult who was a healthcare worker with PCR-confirmed SARS-CoV-2 infection or an uninfected control (not recorded which).

A word on this clonotype: This likely comes from a read error, as the CDR3 has no conserved phenylalanine or tryptophan at its end. This chain joins TRBV7-6 and TRBJ2-7; D possibly corresponds to TRBD2 (6 bases). There are 17 residues in the CDR3. CDR1 is SGHVS, CDR2 FNYEAQ, per germline. V dropped 4 bases and J dropped 7 bases, with 26 bases sitting between them. The DNA of the CDR3 is TGTGCCAGCAGCTCAGACCGTCCGGGACTTTCACTGAGGGAGCAGTACTCC. Its protein product is CASSSDRPGLSLREQYS.

This clonotype was seen only a few times. The chain combines TRBV6-1 with TRBJ1-1; TRBD1 is a possible D gene (6 bases). Germline V gene data show CDR1 as MNHNS and CDR2 as SASEGT. This CDR3 is 16 amino acids long. The germline V and J ends were trimmed by 0 bases and 5 bases, with 16 bases remaining between them. The CDR3 DNA is TGTGCCAGCAGTGAAGCCGGCGGGAGGGGGAGGACTGAAGCTTTCTTT. This gives the protein CASSEAGGRGRTEAFF.

The chain has TRBV19 and TRBJ2-1, with D maybe TRBD2 (6 bases). With 3 bases removed from V and 1 base from J, the gap between germline ends came to 13 bases. CDR3 length: 16 amino acids. The germline V gene has CDR1 LNHDA and CDR2 SQIVND (reference sequence). CDR3 sequence (DNA): TGTGCCAGTAGTATCCCGGGACTGGGTTCCTACAATGAGCAGTTCTTC. Encoded protein: CASSIPGLGSYNEQFF.

This clonotype was found a few times. The chain carries TRBV7-2 and TRBJ1-6; possibly TRBD1 for D (6 bases). V was cut by 4 bases and J by 13 bases, with 14 bases left in between. The germline gives CDR1 SGHTA, CDR2 FQGNSA. This CDR3 has 13 amino acids. In DNA, the CDR3 is TGTGCCAGCAGCTCGACAGGTTTTTATCCCCTCCACTTT. This sequence encodes CASSSTGFYPLHF. Filled out from reference TRBV7-2 and TRBJ1-6, the complete variable domain reads GAGVSQSPSNKVTEKGKDVELRCDPISGHTALYWYRQSLGQGLEFLIYFQGNSAPDKSGLPSDRFSAERTGGSVSTLTIQRTQQEDSAVYLCASSSTGFYPLHFGNGTRLTVT.

The rearrangement uses TRBV5-1 and TRBJ2-6; D is ambiguous. The germline gives CDR1 SGHRS, CDR2 YFSETQ. The V gene lost 4 bases and the J gene lost 0 bases, with 8 bases spanning the gap. This CDR3 has 15 residues. The chain's CDR3 is CASSDTRSGANVLTF. For the CDR3, the DNA is TGCGCCAGCAGCGATACCCGCTCTGGGGCCAACGTCCTGACTTTC.

This clonotype appeared a few times. The V call is TRBV15, the J call TRBJ1-1; D is unresolved. The CDR3 has 13 amino acids. From germline, CDR1 is LNHNV and CDR2 YYDKDF (reference sequence). Deletions cut 4 bases from V and 8 bases from J, with 14 bases between. CDR3 in DNA: TGTGCCACCAGCACCCCCTCTGAAGAAGAAGCTTTCTTT. Its translation: CATSTPSEEEAFF.

This clonotype was found a few times. This chain joins TRBV29-1 and TRBJ1-2, with D uncertain. In germline, CDR1 is SQVTM, CDR2 ANQGSEA. The CDR3 sequence is 12 residues long. V was trimmed by 5 bases and J by 2 bases, leaving 9 bases between them. Here the CDR3 reads CSVLPGNYGYTF. As DNA, the CDR3 is TGCAGCGTTCTTCCGGGGAACTATGGCTACACCTTC. The variable domain in full, with the rest retrieved from reference TRBV29-1 and TRBJ1-2, is SAVISQKPSRDICQRGTSLTIQCQVDSQVTMMFWYRQQPGQSLTLIATANQGSEATYESGFVIDKFPISRPNLTFSTLTVSNMSPEDSSIYLCSVLPGNYGYTFGSGTRLTVV.

This clonotype has more than one count but fewer than ten. For the CDR3, the DNA is TGTGCCACCAGTAGTCGGGAGTCGTTCACAGATACGCAGTATTTT. Translation: CATSSRESFTDTQYF. The chain links TRBV24-1 to TRBJ2-3, with TRBD2 as a possible D gene (6 bases). Trimming removed 6 bases from V and 2 bases from J, with 14 bases in between. This CDR3 spans 15 amino acids. Germline CDR1 KGHDR, CDR2 SFDVKD.

This clonotype was observed at least ten times. V usage is TRBV6-5 and J usage is TRBJ1-1; no clear D. The CDR3 runs 14 residues. Trimming shortened V by 0 bases and J by 7 bases, and 12 bases separated the two germline ends. In germline, CDR1 is MNHEY, CDR2 SVGAGI. CDR3 amino acids: CASSYSRGASEAFF. The CDR3 DNA sequence: TGTGCCAGCAGTTACTCACGGGGTGCCAGTGAAGCTTTCTTT.

This clonotype was seen a handful of times. The V and J genes are TRBV2 and TRBJ1-1; a weak D match, TRBD1 (5 bases). Germline V lookup: CDR1 SNHLY, CDR2 FYNNEI. V lost 3 bases, J lost 3 bases, and 14 bases lay in between. The CDR3 runs to 15 residues. The CDR3 loop reads CASSEHKDTYTEAFF. The CDR3 region has the DNA TGTGCCAGCAGTGAGCACAAGGACACCTACACTGAAGCTTTCTTT.

In this sample, this clonotype turned up once. V usage is TRBV20-1 and J usage is TRBJ1-4, with 8 bases that match TRBD1. The germline V gene has CDR1 DFQATT and CDR2 SNEGSKA (reference sequence). This CDR3 is 15 amino acids long. V shed 6 bases, J shed 0 bases, and the junction held 6 bases outside the gene matches. The CDR3 DNA reads TGCAGTGCCCGGACAGGGCCTTCAACTAATGAAAAACTGTTTTTT. This sequence encodes CSARTGPSTNEKLFF.

This clonotype was seen ten or more times. This chain uses TRBV6-1 with TRBJ2-7; D uncertain. The germline gives CDR1 MNHNS, CDR2 SASEGT. Trimming removed 11 bases at V and 3 bases at J, with 20 bases between. This CDR3 contains 14 residues. The CDR3, as DNA: TGTGCCCCACCTCGACCAAGTCACTACTACGAGCAGTACTTC. This encodes CAPPRPSHYYEQYF.

This clonotype was detected ten times or more. This chain uses TRBV20-1 with TRBJ2-3; 12 bases line up with TRBD2. Germline CDR1 DFQATT, CDR2 SNEGSKA (reference sequence). This CDR3 region has 15 residues. V lost 6 bases and J lost 7; bases outside the gene matches: 11. CDR3 DNA: TGCAGTGCCACCGGGCTAGCGGGAGGGCCATATACGCAGTATTTT. This translates into CSATGLAGGPYTQYF.

This clonotype has only a few counts. The chain is built from TRBV18 and TRBJ1-1; TRBD1 aligns across 11 bases. Germline V gene lookup returns CDR1 KGHSH and CDR2 LQKENI. V lost 3 bases, J lost 3 bases, and 3 bases stayed unmatched. This CDR3 comprises 15 residues. The CDR3 bases are TGTGCCAGCTCACCCCGGACAGGGGGCTACACTGAAGCTTTCTTT. This gives the protein CASSPRTGGYTEAFF.

The CDR3 here is CASSMAGGPHNEQFF. The CDR3 DNA reads as TGTGCCAGTAGTATGGCGGGAGGGCCCCACAATGAGCAGTTCTTC. The rearrangement joins TRBV19 to TRBJ2-1; TRBD2 agrees at 9 bases. The CDR3 is made up of 15 amino acids. Per the germline V gene, CDR1 is LNHDA and CDR2 is SQIVND (reference sequence). Losses at the gene ends were 3 bases for V and 5 bases for J; bases not matched to a gene: 5.

This clonotype was seen a handful of times. V usage is TRBV19 and J usage is TRBJ2-3, with 13 nucleotides matching TRBD2. CDR3 length: 16 amino acids. Trimming removed 4 bases from V and 4 bases from J; junction bases left unmatched: 5. CDR1 is LNHDA and CDR2 is SQIVND in the germline V gene (reference sequence). The CDR3 reads CASSKRLAGGADTQYF. The DNA for the CDR3 is TGTGCCAGTAGTAAAAGACTAGCGGGAGGTGCAGATACGCAGTATTTT.

The V and J genes are TRBV18 and TRBJ2-7; 14 positions match TRBD2. With 6 bases clipped from V and 3 bases from J, the junction kept 1 base outside the gene matches. CDR1 and CDR2 (germline): KGHSH, LQKENI. There are 14 residues in the CDR3. For the CDR3, the DNA is TGTGCCAGCTCGGGGACTAGCGGGAGCTACGAGCAGTACTTC. It yields the protein CASSGTSGSYEQYF.

V gene TRBV10-2 combines with J gene TRBJ2-3; D is ambiguous. CDR1 is WSHSY, CDR2 SAAADI, per germline. CDR3 size: 14 residues. The V gene lost 4 bases and the J gene lost 0 bases, with 8 bases spanning the gap. CDR3 nucleotide sequence: TGCGCCAGCAGTGTGGACGGGAGCACAGATACGCAGTATTTT. Protein: CASSVDGSTDTQYF.

This clonotype was detected many times. The chain combines TRBV20-1 with TRBJ2-7, with 16 bases identical to TRBD2. This CDR3 is 15 amino acids long. From germline, CDR1 is DFQATT and CDR2 SNEGSKA (reference sequence). The junction had 7 bases not matched to a gene; V was cut back by 5 bases and J by 6 bases. CDR3 protein: CSAVRGTSGRGEQYF. Written as DNA, the CDR3 is TGCAGTGCTGTTAGGGGGACTAGCGGGAGGGGCGAGCAGTACTTC.

In its sample, this clonotype was seen many times. The chain has TRBV7-8 and TRBJ1-1; D gene ambiguous. The V end lost 5 bases, the J end lost 4 bases, and 8 bases lay between the germline ends. Germline CDR1 and CDR2: SGHVS and FQNEAQ. The CDR3 loop spans 12 amino acids. CDR3 DNA sequence: TGTGCCAGCAGCCCCGGTGGCACTGAAGCTTTCTTT. Encoded protein: CASSPGGTEAFF.

The chain recombines TRBV6-2 or TRBV6-3 with TRBJ2-7; the D gene is possibly TRBD2 (7 bases). Germline CDR1 reads MNHEY; CDR2 reads SVGEGT. The ends were cut back, 0 bases at V and 2 bases at J, with 8 bases in the middle. The CDR3 runs to 14 residues. CDR3 amino acids: CASSYSRGPYEQYF. The CDR3 coding sequence is TGTGCCAGCAGTTACTCGCGGGGGCCCTACGAGCAGTACTTC.

The genes are TRBV4-1 and TRBJ2-7; perhaps TRBD2 as D (5 bases). The germline gives CDR1 MGHRA, CDR2 YSYEKL. The V and J ends lost 4 bases and 2 bases respectively, with 18 bases between them. This CDR3 spans 16 amino acids. The CDR3 loop is CASSPNKRWPPYEQYF. DNA of the CDR3: TGCGCCAGCAGCCCGAACAAGCGGTGGCCCCCCTACGAGCAGTACTTC.

This clonotype came up a few times. CDR3 sequence reads: CASSLASNRGTGKNIQYF. The CDR3 DNA follows: TGTGCCAGCAGCTTAGCCTCTAACAGGGGGACGGGCAAAAACATTCAGTACTTC. The chain couples TRBV7-9 to TRBJ2-4, with 8 bases lining up with TRBD1. Germline V gene data show CDR1 as SEHNR and CDR2 as FQNEAQ (reference sequence). CDR3 size: 18 residues. After removal of 0 bases from V and 3 bases from J, the junction contained 10 bases not matched to a gene. Full variable domain (rest looked up from reference TRBV7-9 and TRBJ2-4): DTGVSQNPRHKITKRGQNVTFRCDPISEHNRLYWYRQTLGQGPEFLTYFQNEAQLEKSRLLSDRFSAERPKGSFSTLEIQRTEQGDSAMYLCASSLASNRGTGKNIQYFGAGTRLSVL.